The next 30 T cell receptor beta chains were all read from a single sample in a study of identifying expanded T cells in peripheral blood. Method: immunoSEQ multiplex PCR; TCRdb's copy keeps in-frame clones and lacks some. The sample shows around 120,000 clones, 85% to 90% of them seen only once. The sequenced material came from blood. The receptors were gathered from a person aged 18 to 75 in good health.

This chain connects TRBV14 to TRBJ2-7, with a possible D match to TRBD1 (6 bases). This CDR3 is 15 amino acids long. Germline assignment: CDR1 SGHDN and CDR2 FVKESK. Trimming shortened V by 1 base and J by 3 bases, and 13 bases separated the two germline ends. CDR3 sequence: CASSQGQADVYEQYF. CDR3 bases: TGTGCCAGCAGCCAAGGACAGGCAGATGTCTACGAGCAGTACTTC.

The chain carries TRBV6-5 and TRBJ2-7, with TRBD2 identical over 9 bases. CDR1 MNHEY and CDR2 SVGAGI come from the germline V gene. Trimming removed 7 bases from V and 2 bases from J; junction bases left unmatched: 9. The CDR3 totals 15 residues. The CDR3 sequence: CASISLAGNTYEQYF. The DNA of the CDR3 is TGTGCCAGCATCAGCCTAGCGGGGAACACCTACGAGCAGTACTTC.

This clone was seen once. The chain combines TRBV5-4 with TRBJ1-1, with unresolved D. Germline lookup yields CDR1 SGHNT and CDR2 YYREEE (reference sequence). CDR3 length equals 13 residues. Trimming left V 4 bases short and J 3 bases short, with 10 bases between. The DNA of the CDR3 is TGTGCCAGCAGCGAGAAGTACGACACTGAAGCTTTCTTT. As protein: CASSEKYDTEAFF.

The V gene is TRBV5-6, the J gene TRBJ2-1; TRBD2 is a possible D gene (5 bases). Germline V CDR1 and CDR2: SGHDT, YYEEEE. The CDR3 spans 15 residues. Trimming took off 4 bases at V and 4 bases at J, with 15 bases between the two ends. CDR3 in amino acids: CASSPGGSGYNEQFF. The CDR3, as DNA: TGTGCCAGCAGCCCTGGAGGTTCGGGGTACAATGAGCAGTTCTTC.

The chain employs TRBV27 and TRBJ2-4; D perhaps matches TRBD1 (6 bases). Trimming shortened V by 2 bases and J by 4 bases, and 24 bases separated the two germline ends. The CDR3 consists of 19 residues. The germline CDR1 and CDR2 sequences are MNHEY and SMNVEV (reference sequence). The DNA for the CDR3 is TGTGCCAGCAGTTTACGACCACACAGGGCCGGGCTTAAAAAAAACATTCAGTACTTC. This translates into CASSLRPHRAGLKKNIQYF.

The V call is TRBV19, the J call TRBJ1-1; tentatively, D is TRBD1 (5 bases). The length of the CDR3 is 15 residues. V lost 7 bases and J lost 0, with 15 bases in between. Germline V gene data show CDR1 as LNHDA and CDR2 as SQIVND (reference sequence). CDR3 protein: CASKSGGVMNTEAFF. The CDR3 nucleotides read TGTGCCAGTAAGTCCGGGGGGGTTATGAACACTGAAGCTTTCTTT.

The chain combines TRBV5-1 with TRBJ2-3; 10 nucleotides line up with TRBD2. The J segment lost 0 bases and the V segment lost 3 bases, leaving 10 bases of the junction unmatched. Germline CDR1 is SGHRS and CDR2 is YFSETQ. CDR3 length: 18 amino acids. The CDR3 sequence is CASSSPSGGLLSTDTQYF. CDR3 DNA sequence: TGCGCCAGCAGCTCCCCTAGCGGGGGCCTCCTCAGCACAGATACGCAGTATTTT.

The chain uses TRBV10-3 and TRBJ2-7; either TRBD1 or TRBD2 may fit D (5 bases each). Germline CDR1 reads ENHRY; CDR2 reads SYGVKD. The V end was cut by 10 bases, the J end by 5 bases, with 15 bases between. CDR3 size: 12 residues. The CDR3 loop reads CATKPGADEQYF. The CDR3 nucleotides read TGTGCCACAAAGCCCGGGGCCGACGAGCAGTACTTC.

The chain couples TRBV23-1 to TRBJ1-5; D is perhaps TRBD1 (6 bases). TRBV23-1 is labeled an ORF, and its function is uncertain. The CDR3 is made up of 18 amino acids. V lost 4 bases and J lost 7, with 26 bases in between. The DNA for the CDR3 is TGCGCCAGCAGTCCTCCCGGGGGCAGCGCCCGGGAGGGACAGCCCCAGCATTTT. Protein: CASSPPGGSAREGQPQHF.

V usage is TRBV15 and J usage is TRBJ2-1; D call uncertain. V was pared by 5 bases and J by 5 bases, with 13 bases between. Germline assignment: CDR1 LNHNV and CDR2 YYDKDF (reference sequence). This CDR3 region has 14 residues. CDR3 nucleotides: TGTGCCACCAGCCGGTCAGACCCAGACAATGAGCAGTTCTTC. This encodes CATSRSDPDNEQFF. Supplemented by reference TRBV15 and TRBJ2-1, the full variable domain reads DAMVIQNPRYQVTQFGKPVTLSCSQTLNHNVMYWYQQKSSQAPKLLFHYYDKDFNNEADTPDNFQSRRPNTSFCFLDIRSPGLGDTAMYLCATSRSDPDNEQFFGPGTRLTVL.

The rearrangement joins TRBV28 to TRBJ2-5; 7 bases are a match to TRBD1. Losses at the gene ends were 9 bases for V and 1 base for J; bases not matched to a gene: 5. This CDR3 is built from 13 residues. Looked up from germline, CDR1 is MDHEN and CDR2 is SYDVKM. The CDR3 DNA follows: TGTGCCAGTGGGGACAGCGCCCAAGAGACCCAGTACTTC. The encoded protein is CASGDSAQETQYF.

V is TRBV4-3 and J is TRBJ2-1; tentatively, D is TRBD2 (5 bases). The CDR3 covers 15 residues. Germline-derived CDR1 and CDR2 are LGHNA and YSLEER. V lost 0 bases to trimming and J lost 7 bases, with 13 bases between them. The CDR3 coding sequence is TGCGCCAGCAGCCAAGATTTTCGGACTTTAAATGAGCAGTTCTTC. As protein: CASSQDFRTLNEQFF.

V and J are TRBV9 and TRBJ2-2; D gene uncertain. CDR1 is SGDLS, CDR2 YYNGEE, per germline. The CDR3 is 12 residues long. The V gene lost 2 bases and the J gene lost 5 bases, with 4 bases spanning the gap. The CDR3 reads CASSVATGELFF. CDR3 nucleotides: TGTGCCAGCAGCGTCGCGACCGGGGAGCTGTTTTTT.

The rearrangement links TRBV27 to TRBJ2-3, with 8 bases lining up with TRBD1. The J segment lost 6 bases and the V segment lost 6 bases, leaving 11 bases of the junction unmatched. The CDR3 runs to 15 residues. Germline V gene sequence: CDR1 MNHEY, CDR2 SMNVEV (reference sequence). DNA of the CDR3: TGTGCCAGCAGGGGGACGACAGGGGTTTCCGATACGCAGTATTTT. Protein sequence: CASRGTTGVSDTQYF.

The V call is TRBV13, the J call TRBJ2-5; D is possibly TRBD1 (5 bases). V lost 7 bases and J lost 1, with 10 bases in between. CDR1 and CDR2 (germline): PRHDT, FYEKMQ (reference sequence). The CDR3 sequence is 13 residues long. The chain's CDR3 is CASTWQGQETQYF. The CDR3, as DNA: TGTGCCAGCACCTGGCAGGGCCAAGAGACCCAGTACTTC.

The CDR3 sequence: CAIMGQGVGTDTQYF. For the CDR3, the DNA is TGTGCCATCATGGGGCAGGGTGTGGGCACAGATACGCAGTATTTT. The genes are TRBV10-3 and TRBJ2-3, with TRBD1 as a possible D gene (5 bases). CDR3 size: 15 residues. Per germline, CDR1 ENHRY and CDR2 SYGVKD. Between the trimmed V and J ends, which lost 7 bases and 1 base, there was a span of 15 bases.

The CDR3 nucleotides read TGTGCCAGCAGCCGCGGGGTCAGCTCCTACAATGAGCAGTTCTTC. This encodes CASSRGVSSYNEQFF. The J gene is TRBJ2-1, the V gene TRBV7-7, with D perhaps TRBD2 (6 bases). The CDR3 runs to 15 residues. The V gene's germline CDR1 is SSHAT and CDR2 FNYEAQ (reference sequence). V was shortened by 5 bases and J by 0 bases, with 11 bases between the two germline ends.

This rearrangement joins TRBV7-2 to TRBJ2-2; the D call may be TRBD1 or TRBD2 (6 bases each). The length of the CDR3 is 15 residues. From germline, CDR1 is SGHTA and CDR2 FQGNSA. The germline V and J ends were trimmed by 7 bases and 4 bases, with 16 bases remaining between them. The CDR3 region is CASTLTGASTGELFF. The DNA of the CDR3 is TGTGCCAGCACCCTAACGGGGGCGAGCACCGGGGAGCTGTTTTTT.

V usage is TRBV5-5 and J usage is TRBJ2-3, with TRBD1 matching over 9 bases. The CDR3 sequence is 15 residues long. V was pared by 3 bases and J by 0 bases, with 2 bases of the junction left unmatched. Germline V lookup: CDR1 SGHKS, CDR2 YYEKEE (reference sequence). This chain's CDR3 is CASSSQGASTDTQYF. In DNA, the CDR3 is TGTGCCAGCAGCTCACAGGGGGCGAGCACAGATACGCAGTATTTT. Complete variable domain (other parts from reference TRBV5-5 and TRBJ2-3): DAGVTQSPTHLIKTRGQQVTLRCSPISGHKSVSWYQQVLGQGPQFIFQYYEKEERGRGNFPDRFSARQFPNYSSELNVNALLLGDSALYLCASSSQGASTDTQYFGPGTRLTVL.

The genes are TRBV18 and TRBJ1-1, with D uncertain. The CDR3 consists of 14 residues. Trimming pared 3 bases from V and 1 base from J, leaving 9 bases between. The germline gives CDR1 KGHSH, CDR2 LQKENI. The CDR3 DNA sequence: TGTGCCAGCTCACCCGGACGGGAGAACACTGAAGCTTTCTTT. It translates to CASSPGRENTEAFF.

The chain carries TRBV5-1 and TRBJ2-5; 8 bases line up with TRBD1. The ends lost 8 bases at V and 5 bases at J; junction bases unmatched: 11. Germline V lookup: CDR1 SGHRS, CDR2 YFSETQ. The CDR3 runs to 14 residues. DNA of the CDR3: TGCGCCAGTATGCAGGGGGCGAGTACGGAGACCCAGTACTTC. Its translation is CASMQGASTETQYF.

This clone came up a few times. J is TRBJ1-3 and V is TRBV7-9; possibly TRBD1 for D (5 bases). The germline V gene has CDR1 SEHNR and CDR2 FQNEAQ (reference sequence). The CDR3 is 16 amino acids. Trimming took off 2 bases at V and 0 bases at J, with 11 bases between the two ends. The CDR3 loop is CASSLQGLDSGNTIYF. DNA for the CDR3: TGTGCCAGCAGCTTACAGGGCCTCGACTCTGGAAACACCATATATTTT. Full variable domain (remainder filled in from reference TRBV7-9 and TRBJ1-3): DTGVSQNPRHKITKRGQNVTFRCDPISEHNRLYWYRQTLGQGPEFLTYFQNEAQLEKSRLLSDRFSAERPKGSFSTLEIQRTEQGDSAMYLCASSLQGLDSGNTIYFGEGSWLTVV.

The rearrangement links TRBV5-1 to TRBJ1-1, with D uncertain. CDR3 size: 12 residues. V was trimmed by 2 bases and J by 4 bases, leaving 6 bases between them. CDR1 is SGHRS and CDR2 is YFSETQ in the germline V gene. In DNA, the CDR3 is TGCGCCAGCAGCTTTAGATTCACTGAAGCTTTCTTT. As protein: CASSFRFTEAFF.

V and J are TRBV6-1 and TRBJ1-5; a weak D match, TRBD1 (5 bases). The V gene lost 2 bases and the J gene lost 3 bases, with 14 bases spanning the gap. Germline CDR1 reads MNHNS; CDR2 reads SASEGT. The CDR3 is made up of 16 amino acids. CDR3 sequence reads: CASSEYRPWDNQPQHF. DNA of the CDR3: TGTGCCAGCAGTGAATACAGGCCATGGGACAATCAGCCCCAGCATTTT.

The count of this clone is one. The rearrangement links TRBV6-5 to TRBJ1-5; D not certain. Germline V gene data show CDR1 as MNHEY and CDR2 as SVGAGI. Trimming stripped 2 bases from V and 2 bases from J, with 7 bases between. The CDR3 runs 14 residues. The CDR3 DNA follows: TGTGCCAGCAGTTACGTTTTTGGCAATCAGCCCCAGCATTTT. Amino acid sequence: CASSYVFGNQPQHF.

V gene TRBV23-1 combines with J gene TRBJ1-5; 7 nucleotides align to TRBD1. TRBV23-1 is noted as an ORF with a role that remains uncertain. The CDR3 sequence is 17 residues long. Trimming cost V 4 bases and J 6 bases; bases outside gene matches: 15. CDR3 protein: CASSPLRMRGPGQPQHF. The CDR3, as DNA: TGCGCCAGCAGTCCCCTAAGGATGAGGGGGCCGGGTCAGCCCCAGCATTTT.

The gene calls are TRBV7-2 and TRBJ1-2; D call uncertain. Trimming stripped 2 bases from V and 5 bases from J, with 12 bases between. The length of the CDR3 is 14 residues. Per the germline V gene, CDR1 is SGHTA and CDR2 is FQGNSA. The CDR3 DNA is TGTGCCAGCAGCTTAAGGATGGTTACTTATGGCTACACCTTC. The encoded protein is CASSLRMVTYGYTF. The variable domain in full, completed from reference TRBV7-2 and TRBJ1-2, reads GAGVSQSPSNKVTEKGKDVELRCDPISGHTALYWYRQSLGQGLEFLIYFQGNSAPDKSGLPSDRFSAERTGGSVSTLTIQRTQQEDSAVYLCASSLRMVTYGYTFGSGTRLTVV.

This clone turned up a few times. Other nucleotide sequences from this sample produce the same CDR3. The chain combines TRBV28 with TRBJ1-1; D gene uncertain. Trimming removed 3 bases from V and 1 base from J, with 9 bases in between. Germline V lookup: CDR1 MDHEN, CDR2 SYDVKM. This CDR3 spans 14 amino acids. The CDR3, as DNA: TGTGCCAGCAGTTTCCCTACCCGGAACACTGAAGCTTTCTTT. It is translated as CASSFPTRNTEAFF.

The chain recombines TRBV25-1 with TRBJ1-5; D remains unclear. Germline CDR1 reads MGHDK; CDR2 reads SYGVNS. The CDR3 covers 14 residues. Trimming removed 4 bases from V and 5 bases from J, with 12 bases in between. The CDR3 DNA sequence: TGTGCCAGCAGTGTCGGCGTGGGATATCAGCCCCAGCATTTT. This codes for CASSVGVGYQPQHF.

The J gene is TRBJ2-7, the V gene TRBV5-6; D might be TRBD1 (5 bases). Trimming left V 0 bases short and J 3 bases short, with 10 bases between. Looked up from germline, CDR1 is SGHDT and CDR2 is YYEEEE. The CDR3 covers 14 residues. CDR3 sequence: CASSLGLGDYEQYF. In nucleotides, the CDR3 is TGTGCCAGCAGCTTGGGTTTAGGGGACTACGAGCAGTACTTC.